This record concerns one T cell receptor beta chain sequence. Its target is not known. The data were obtained in a study of vaccination and CD4 T cells after COVID-19. Treatment defined: roughly 10-day PBMC culture with coronavirus spike peptide pools or control peptides (ViraFEST assay). After being plated at under 2.5 million per well, PBMCs were cultured with about 10 IU/ml IL-2 and about 10 ug/ml peptide pools. Cultured CD4+ T-cell DNA underwent Oncomine TCR Beta short-read sequencing. Someone extracted genomic DNA from cultured CD4+ T cells. TCRdb re-called the PCR reads through MiXCR, storing one row per CDR3 protein. The sample yields under 25,000 distinct CDR3 sequences, around 40% seen once. Germline values: CDR1 LGHNA, CDR2 YNFKEQ. The CDR3 length is 17 residues. Trimming pared 0 bases from V and 5 bases from J, leaving 19 bases between.

The specimen was CD4+ T cells from blood, cultured in vitro, collected after SARS-CoV-2 vaccination. This clonotype was sampled from a human donor who had recovered from COVID-19. This sequence joins TRBV4-2 and TRBJ2-5; tentative D call: TRBD1 (6 bases). The CDR3 DNA reads TGTGCCAGCAGCCAAGAAGTGACAGGAGAGGAAGGGGAGACCCAGTACTTC. This sequence encodes CASSQEVTGEEGETQYF.